Reported below is one TCR beta chain. Measured with immunoSEQ multiplex PCR; TCRdb has only the in-frame clones, and not every one. The table has approximately 51,000 clones, 93% seen once. This CDR3 has 14 residues. Unmatched junction bases numbered 8, after V lost 5 bases and J lost 7 bases. The germline CDR1 and CDR2 sequences are SGHTA and FQGNSA. The data belong to a study of technical replicates of blood from several donors. This TCR was sampled from a human donor in good health. Some clones in this sample may be carry-over from other donors' samples. The sample taken for sequencing was PBMCs. The chain links TRBV7-2 to TRBJ1-2; 9 bases map to TRBD1. DNA for the CDR3: TGTGCCAGCAGCATAATCCGGGACAGGGTTGGCTACACCTTC. Translated: CASSIIRDRVGYTF.